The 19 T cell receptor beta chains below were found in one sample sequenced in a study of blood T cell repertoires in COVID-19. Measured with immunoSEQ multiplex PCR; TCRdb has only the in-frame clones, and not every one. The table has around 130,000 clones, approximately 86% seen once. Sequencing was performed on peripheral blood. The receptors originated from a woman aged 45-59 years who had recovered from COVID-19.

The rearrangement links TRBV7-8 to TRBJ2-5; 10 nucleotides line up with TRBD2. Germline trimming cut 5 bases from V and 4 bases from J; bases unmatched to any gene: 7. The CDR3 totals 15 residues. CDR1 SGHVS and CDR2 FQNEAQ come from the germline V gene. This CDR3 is CASSTAGTSVETQYF. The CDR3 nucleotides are TGTGCCAGCAGCACCGCCGGGACTAGCGTAGAGACCCAGTACTTC.

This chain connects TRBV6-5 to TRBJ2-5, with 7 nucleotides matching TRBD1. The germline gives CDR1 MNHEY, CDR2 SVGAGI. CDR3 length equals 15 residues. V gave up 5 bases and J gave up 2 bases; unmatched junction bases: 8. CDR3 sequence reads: CASSSLGGGQETQYF. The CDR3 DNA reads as TGTGCCAGCAGTAGCTTAGGGGGCGGGCAAGAGACCCAGTACTTC.

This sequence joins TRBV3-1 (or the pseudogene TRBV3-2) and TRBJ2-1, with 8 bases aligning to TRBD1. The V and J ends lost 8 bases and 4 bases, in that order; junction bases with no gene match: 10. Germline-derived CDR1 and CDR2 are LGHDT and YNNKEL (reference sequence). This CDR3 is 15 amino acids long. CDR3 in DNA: TGTGCCAGCGCGAACAGGGGGTACAGATACAATGAGCAGTTCTTC. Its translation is CASANRGYRYNEQFF.

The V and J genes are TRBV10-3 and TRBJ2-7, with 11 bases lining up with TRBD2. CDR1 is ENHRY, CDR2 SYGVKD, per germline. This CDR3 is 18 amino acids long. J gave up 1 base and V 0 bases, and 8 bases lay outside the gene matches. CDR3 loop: CAISESSLAGGSSYEQYF. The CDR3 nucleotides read TGTGCCATCAGTGAGTCGAGCCTAGCGGGGGGAAGTTCCTACGAGCAGTACTTC.

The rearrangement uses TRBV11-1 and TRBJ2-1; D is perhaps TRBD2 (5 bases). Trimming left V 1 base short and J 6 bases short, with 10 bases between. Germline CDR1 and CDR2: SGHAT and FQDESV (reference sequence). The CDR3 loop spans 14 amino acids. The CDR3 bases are TGTGCCAGCAGCTTAGGGACTCCAGTCAATGAGCAGTTCTTC. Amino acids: CASSLGTPVNEQFF. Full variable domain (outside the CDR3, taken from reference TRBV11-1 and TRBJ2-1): EAEVAQSPRYKITEKSQAVAFWCDPISGHATLYWYRQILGQGPELLVQFQDESVVDDSQLPKDRFSAERLKGVDSTLKIQPAELGDSAMYLCASSLGTPVNEQFFGPGTRLTVL.

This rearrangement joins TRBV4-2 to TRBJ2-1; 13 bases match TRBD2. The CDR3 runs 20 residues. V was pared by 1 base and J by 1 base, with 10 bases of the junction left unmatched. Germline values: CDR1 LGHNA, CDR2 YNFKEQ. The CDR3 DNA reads TGTGCCAGCAGCCAAGGGGGCGGGACTAGCGGGACCCATTCCTACAATGAGCAGTTCTTC. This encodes CASSQGGGTSGTHSYNEQFF.

The CDR3 loop reads CASSYRGGQFQETQYF. CDR3 DNA sequence: TGTGCCAGCAGCTATAGAGGGGGCCAGTTCCAAGAGACCCAGTACTTC. This sequence joins TRBV11-2 and TRBJ2-5, with 7 bases fitting TRBD1. After removal of 4 bases from V and 1 base from J, the junction contained 9 bases not matched to a gene. This CDR3 spans 16 amino acids. Per the germline V gene, CDR1 is SGHAT and CDR2 is FQNNGV.

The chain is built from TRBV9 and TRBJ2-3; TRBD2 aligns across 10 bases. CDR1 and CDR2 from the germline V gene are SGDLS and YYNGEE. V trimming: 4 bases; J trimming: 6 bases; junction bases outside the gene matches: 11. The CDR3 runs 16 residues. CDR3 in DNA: TGTGCCAGCAGCCCCCACCCCGGGACTAGCGTTGATACGCAGTATTTT. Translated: CASSPHPGTSVDTQYF.

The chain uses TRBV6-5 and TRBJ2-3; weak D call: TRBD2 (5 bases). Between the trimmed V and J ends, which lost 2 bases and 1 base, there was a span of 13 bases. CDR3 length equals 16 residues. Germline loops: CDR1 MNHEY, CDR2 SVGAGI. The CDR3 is CASSYRGLGGTDTQYF. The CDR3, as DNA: TGTGCCAGCAGTTACCGTGGACTGGGAGGCACAGATACGCAGTATTTT.

CDR3 nucleotide sequence: TGTGCCAGCAGCCAATCCTTCGGGGGGACAGGGGATCAGCCCCAGCATTTT. This codes for CASSQSFGGTGDQPQHF. The genes are TRBV4-2 and TRBJ1-5; 10 nucleotides line up with TRBD1. After removal of 2 bases from V and 5 bases from J, the junction contained 9 bases not matched to a gene. Germline loops: CDR1 LGHNA, CDR2 YNFKEQ. CDR3 length equals 17 residues.

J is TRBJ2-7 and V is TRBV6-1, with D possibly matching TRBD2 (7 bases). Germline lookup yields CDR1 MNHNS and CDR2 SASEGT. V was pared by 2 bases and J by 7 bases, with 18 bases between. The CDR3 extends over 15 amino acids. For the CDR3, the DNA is TGTGCCAGCAGTGAACGGGGGGCCCGTACAGGTGAGCAGTACTTC. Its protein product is CASSERGARTGEQYF.

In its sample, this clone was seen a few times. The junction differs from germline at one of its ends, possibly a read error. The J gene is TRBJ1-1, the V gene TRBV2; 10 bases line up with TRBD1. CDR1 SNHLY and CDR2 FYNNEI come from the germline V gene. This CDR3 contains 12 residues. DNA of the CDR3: TGTGCCAGCAGGGAAGGACAGGGGGAGGCTTTCTTT. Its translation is CASREGQGEAFF.

CDR3 sequence: CASSLASTRSETQYF. In DNA form, the CDR3 reads TGTGCCAGCAGCTTAGCCAGTACTAGAAGCGAGACCCAGTACTTC. The chain links TRBV7-8 to TRBJ2-5; possibly TRBD2 for D (5 bases). V lost 0 bases, J lost 5 bases, and 13 bases lay in between. CDR1 is SGHVS and CDR2 is FQNEAQ in the germline V gene. The CDR3 consists of 15 residues.

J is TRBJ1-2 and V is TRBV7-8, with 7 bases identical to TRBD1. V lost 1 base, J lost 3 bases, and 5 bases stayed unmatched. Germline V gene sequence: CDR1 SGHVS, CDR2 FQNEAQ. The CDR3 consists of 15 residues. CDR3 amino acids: CASSLVPQGDYGYTF. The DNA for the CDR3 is TGTGCCAGCAGCTTAGTCCCTCAGGGGGACTATGGCTACACCTTC.

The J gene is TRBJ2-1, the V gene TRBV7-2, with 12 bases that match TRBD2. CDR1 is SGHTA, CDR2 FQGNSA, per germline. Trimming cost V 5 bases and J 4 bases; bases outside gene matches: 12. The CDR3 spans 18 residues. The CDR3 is CASSALRTSGITYNEQFF. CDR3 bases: TGTGCCAGCAGCGCCCTAAGGACTAGCGGGATTACTTACAATGAGCAGTTCTTC.

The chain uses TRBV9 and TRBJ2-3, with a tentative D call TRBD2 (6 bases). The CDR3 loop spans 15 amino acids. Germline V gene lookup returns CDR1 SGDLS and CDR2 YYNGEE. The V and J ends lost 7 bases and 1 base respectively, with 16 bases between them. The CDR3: CASGGKGGGTDTQYF. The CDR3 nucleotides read TGTGCCAGCGGGGGAAAGGGAGGTGGCACAGATACGCAGTATTTT.

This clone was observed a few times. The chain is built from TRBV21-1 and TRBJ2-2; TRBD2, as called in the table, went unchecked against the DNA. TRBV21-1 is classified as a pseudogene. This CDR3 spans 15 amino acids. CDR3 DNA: TGTGCCAGCAGCCCTCGCGGGCTGGGCACCGGGGAGCTGTTTTTT. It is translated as CASSPRGLGTGELFF.

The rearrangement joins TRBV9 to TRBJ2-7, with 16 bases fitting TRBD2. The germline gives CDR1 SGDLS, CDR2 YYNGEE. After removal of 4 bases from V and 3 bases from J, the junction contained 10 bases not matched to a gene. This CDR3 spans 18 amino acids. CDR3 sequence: CASSSGTSGREGSYEQYF. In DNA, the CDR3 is TGTGCCAGCAGCTCCGGGACTAGCGGGAGGGAGGGGAGCTACGAGCAGTACTTC.

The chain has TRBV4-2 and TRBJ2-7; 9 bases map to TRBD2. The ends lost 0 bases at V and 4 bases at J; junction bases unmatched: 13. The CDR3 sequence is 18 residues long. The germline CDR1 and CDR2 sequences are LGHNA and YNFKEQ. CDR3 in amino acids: CASSQDLPASGISYEQYF. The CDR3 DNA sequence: TGTGCCAGCAGCCAAGATCTCCCGGCTAGCGGGATTTCGTACGAGCAGTACTTC.